The T cell receptor (beta chain) described here comes from a study of blood T cell repertoires in COVID-19. Produced via immunoSEQ multiplex PCR; TCRdb's table is partial and in-frame only. Found here are approximately 240,000 clones, around 85% of them singletons; the top ten hold about 3.1%. Germline CDR1 and CDR2: MGHRA and YSYEKL. V lost 4 bases and J 6 bases, leaving 15 bases between the germline ends. The length of the CDR3 is 14 residues. This clone was counted once. Source material: PBMCs or T cells enriched from blood (not recorded which). The rearrangement joins TRBV4-1 to TRBJ1-2, with D possibly being TRBD1 (5 bases). This TCR was sampled from a woman aged 45 to 65 in a cohort exposed to, infected with or recovered from COVID-19 (not recorded which). The CDR3 DNA reads TGCGCCAGCAGCCCGAGGGAGGGGCGGAATGGCTACACCTTC. This sequence encodes CASSPREGRNGYTF.